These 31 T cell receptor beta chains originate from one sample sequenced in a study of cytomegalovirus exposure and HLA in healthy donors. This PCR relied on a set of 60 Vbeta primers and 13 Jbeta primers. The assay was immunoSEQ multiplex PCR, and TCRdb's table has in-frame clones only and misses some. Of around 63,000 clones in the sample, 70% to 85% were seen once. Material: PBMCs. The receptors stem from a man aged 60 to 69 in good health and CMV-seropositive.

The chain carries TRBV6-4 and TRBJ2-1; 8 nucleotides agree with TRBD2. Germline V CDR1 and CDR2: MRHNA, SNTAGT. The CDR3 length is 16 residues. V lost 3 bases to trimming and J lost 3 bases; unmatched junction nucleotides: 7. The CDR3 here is CASSDSISGDYNEQFF. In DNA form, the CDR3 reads TGTGCCAGCAGTGATTCTATTAGCGGGGACTACAATGAGCAGTTCTTC.

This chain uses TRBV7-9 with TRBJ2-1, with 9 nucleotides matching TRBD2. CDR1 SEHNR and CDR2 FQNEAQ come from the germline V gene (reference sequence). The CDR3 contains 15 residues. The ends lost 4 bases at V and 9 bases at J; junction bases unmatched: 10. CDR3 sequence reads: CASSSRAVAGAEQFF. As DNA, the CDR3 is TGTGCCAGCAGCTCCAGGGCGGTAGCGGGGGCTGAGCAGTTCTTC.

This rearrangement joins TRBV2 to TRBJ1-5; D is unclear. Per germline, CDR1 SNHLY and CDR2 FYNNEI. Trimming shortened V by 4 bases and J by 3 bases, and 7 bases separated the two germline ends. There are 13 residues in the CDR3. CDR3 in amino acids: CASSGRDNQPQHF. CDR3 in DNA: TGTGCCAGCAGTGGCCGGGACAATCAGCCCCAGCATTTT.

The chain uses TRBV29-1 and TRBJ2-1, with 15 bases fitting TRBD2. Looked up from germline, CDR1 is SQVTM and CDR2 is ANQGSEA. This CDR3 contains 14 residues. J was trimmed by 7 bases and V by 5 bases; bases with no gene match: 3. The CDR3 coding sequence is TGCAGCGTTCGGACTAGCGGGAGGGGTAATGAGCAGTTCTTC. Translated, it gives CSVRTSGRGNEQFF.

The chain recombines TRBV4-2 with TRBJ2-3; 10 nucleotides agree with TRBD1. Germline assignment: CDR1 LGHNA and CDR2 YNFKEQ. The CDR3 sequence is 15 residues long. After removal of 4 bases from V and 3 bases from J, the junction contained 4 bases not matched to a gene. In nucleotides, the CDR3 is TGTGCCAGCAGCCTGGGACAGGGGCTAACAGATACGCAGTATTTT. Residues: CASSLGQGLTDTQYF.

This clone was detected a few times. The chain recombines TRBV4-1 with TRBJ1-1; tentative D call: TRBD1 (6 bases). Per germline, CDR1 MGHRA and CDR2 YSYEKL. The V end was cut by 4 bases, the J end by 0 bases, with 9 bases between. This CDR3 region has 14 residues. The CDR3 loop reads CASSPGAMNTEAFF. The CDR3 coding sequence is TGCGCCAGCAGCCCAGGGGCTATGAACACTGAAGCTTTCTTT.

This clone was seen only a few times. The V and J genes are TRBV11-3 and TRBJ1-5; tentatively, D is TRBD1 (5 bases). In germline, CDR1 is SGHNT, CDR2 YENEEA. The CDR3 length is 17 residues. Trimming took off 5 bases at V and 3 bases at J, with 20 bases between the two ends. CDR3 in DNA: TGTGCCAGCAGCCCCCCGGGGGGACCCAAGACCAATCAGCCCCAGCATTTT. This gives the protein CASSPPGGPKTNQPQHF.

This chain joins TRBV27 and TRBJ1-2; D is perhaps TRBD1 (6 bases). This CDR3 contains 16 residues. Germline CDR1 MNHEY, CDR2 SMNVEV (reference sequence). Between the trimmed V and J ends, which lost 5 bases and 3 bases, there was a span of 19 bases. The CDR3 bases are TGTGCCAGCAGTCCCCGGGGTACAGGGATGGACTATGGCTACACCTTC. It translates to CASSPRGTGMDYGYTF.

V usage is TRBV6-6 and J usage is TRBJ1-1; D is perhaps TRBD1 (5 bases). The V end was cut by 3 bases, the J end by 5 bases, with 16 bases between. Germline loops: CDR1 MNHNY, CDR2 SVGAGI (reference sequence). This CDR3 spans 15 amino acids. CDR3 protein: CASSYSSRVFTEAFF. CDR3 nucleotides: TGTGCCAGCAGTTATTCATCCAGGGTCTTTACTGAAGCTTTCTTT.

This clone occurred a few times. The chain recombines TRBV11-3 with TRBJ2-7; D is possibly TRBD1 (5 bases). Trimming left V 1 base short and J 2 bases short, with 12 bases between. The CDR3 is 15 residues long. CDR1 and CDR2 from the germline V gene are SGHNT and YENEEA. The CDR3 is CASSLVRDETYEQYF. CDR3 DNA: TGTGCCAGCAGCTTAGTCAGGGATGAAACCTACGAGCAGTACTTC.

The CDR3 loop reads CASSLDLSGGNEQFF. The CDR3 coding sequence is TGTGCCAGCAGCTTAGATCTTTCGGGGGGCAATGAGCAGTTCTTC. The V and J genes are TRBV11-3 and TRBJ2-1, with 7 bases fitting TRBD2. CDR3 size: 15 residues. Per germline, CDR1 SGHNT and CDR2 YENEEA. Trimming removed 0 bases from V and 6 bases from J; junction bases left unmatched: 5.

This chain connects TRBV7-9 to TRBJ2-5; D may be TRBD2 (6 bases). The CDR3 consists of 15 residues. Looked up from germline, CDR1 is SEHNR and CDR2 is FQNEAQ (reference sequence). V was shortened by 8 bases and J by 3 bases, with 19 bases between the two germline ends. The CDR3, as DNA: TGTGCCAGCGGCCAATTGGGGGGAGGTAAAGAGACCCAGTACTTC. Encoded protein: CASGQLGGGKETQYF.

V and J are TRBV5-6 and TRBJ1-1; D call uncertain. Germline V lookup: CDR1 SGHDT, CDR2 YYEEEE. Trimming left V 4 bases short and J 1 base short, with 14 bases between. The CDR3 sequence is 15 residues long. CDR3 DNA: TGTGCCAGCAGCCCGGAGGGCGGAAAGAACACTGAAGCTTTCTTT. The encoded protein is CASSPEGGKNTEAFF.

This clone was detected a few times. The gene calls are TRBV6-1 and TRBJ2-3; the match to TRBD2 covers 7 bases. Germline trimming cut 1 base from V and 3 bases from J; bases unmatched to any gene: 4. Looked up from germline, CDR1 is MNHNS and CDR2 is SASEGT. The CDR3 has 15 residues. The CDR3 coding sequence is TGTGCCAGCAGTGAAGTGGGCGGGGGTACAGATACGCAGTATTTT. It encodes CASSEVGGGTDTQYF.

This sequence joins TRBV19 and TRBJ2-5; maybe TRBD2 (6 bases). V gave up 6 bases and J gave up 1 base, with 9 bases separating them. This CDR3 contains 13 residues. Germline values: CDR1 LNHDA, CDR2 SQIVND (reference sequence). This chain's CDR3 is CASSGSLQETQYF. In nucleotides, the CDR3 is TGTGCCAGTAGCGGGAGCCTCCAAGAGACCCAGTACTTC.

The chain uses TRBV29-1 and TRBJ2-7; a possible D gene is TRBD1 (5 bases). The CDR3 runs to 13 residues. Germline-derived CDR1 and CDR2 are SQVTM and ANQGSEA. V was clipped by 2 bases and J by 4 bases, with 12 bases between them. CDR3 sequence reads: CSVETGKSYEQYF. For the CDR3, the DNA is TGCAGCGTTGAAACAGGCAAGTCATACGAGCAGTACTTC.

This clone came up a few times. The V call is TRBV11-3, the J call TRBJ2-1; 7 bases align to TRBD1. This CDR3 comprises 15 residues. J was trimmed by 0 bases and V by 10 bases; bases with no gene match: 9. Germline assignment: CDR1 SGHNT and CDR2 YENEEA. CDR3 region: CATSGTADSYNEQFF. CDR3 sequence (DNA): TGTGCCACTTCAGGGACAGCGGACTCCTACAATGAGCAGTTCTTC.

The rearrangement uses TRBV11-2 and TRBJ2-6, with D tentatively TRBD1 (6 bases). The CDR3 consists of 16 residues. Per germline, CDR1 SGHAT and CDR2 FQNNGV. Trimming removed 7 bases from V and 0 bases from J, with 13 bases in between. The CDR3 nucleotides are TGTGCCAGCAACCCGGACAGCTTCTCTGGGGCCAACGTCCTGACTTTC. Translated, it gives CASNPDSFSGANVLTF. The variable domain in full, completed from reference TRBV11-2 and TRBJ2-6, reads EAGVAQSPRYKIIEKRQSVAFWCNPISGHATLYWYQQILGQGPKLLIQFQNNGVVDDSQLPKDRFSAERLKGVDSTLKIQPAKLEDSAVYLCASNPDSFSGANVLTFGAGSRLTVL.

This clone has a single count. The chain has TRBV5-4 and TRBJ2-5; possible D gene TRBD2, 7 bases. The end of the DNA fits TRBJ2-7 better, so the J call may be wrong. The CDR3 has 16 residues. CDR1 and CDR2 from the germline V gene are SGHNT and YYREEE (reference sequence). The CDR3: CASSLGEGGRSYEQYF. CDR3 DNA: TGTGCCAGCAGCTTGGGGGAGGGGGGGCGATCCTACGAGCAGTACTTC.

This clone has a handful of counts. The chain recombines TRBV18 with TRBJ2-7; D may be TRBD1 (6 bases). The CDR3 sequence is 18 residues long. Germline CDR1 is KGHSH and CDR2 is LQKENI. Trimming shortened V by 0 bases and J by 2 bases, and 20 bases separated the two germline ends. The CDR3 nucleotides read TGTGCCAGCTCACCACCGGGACACAAAGCAGGCCTAACCTACGAGCAGTACTTC. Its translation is CASSPPGHKAGLTYEQYF. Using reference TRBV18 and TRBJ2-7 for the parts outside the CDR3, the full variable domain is NAGVMQNPRHLVRRRGQEARLRCSPMKGHSHVYWYRQLPEEGLKFMVYLQKENIIDESGMPKERFSAEFPKEGPSILRIQQVVRGDSAAYFCASSPPGHKAGLTYEQYFGPGTRLTVT.

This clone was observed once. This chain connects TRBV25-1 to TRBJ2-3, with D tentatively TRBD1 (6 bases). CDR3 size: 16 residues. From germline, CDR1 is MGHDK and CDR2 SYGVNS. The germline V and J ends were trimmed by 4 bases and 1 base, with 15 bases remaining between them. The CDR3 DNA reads TGTGCCAGCAGTGCCCGGGTAACAGGGCGCACAGATACGCAGTATTTT. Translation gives CASSARVTGRTDTQYF.

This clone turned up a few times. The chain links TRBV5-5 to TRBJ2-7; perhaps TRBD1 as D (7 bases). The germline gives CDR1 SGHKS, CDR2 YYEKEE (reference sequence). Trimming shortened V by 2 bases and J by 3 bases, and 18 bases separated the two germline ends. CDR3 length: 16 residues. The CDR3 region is CASSLAGGQFSYEQYF. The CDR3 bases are TGTGCCAGCAGCTTAGCCGGGGGACAGTTTAGCTACGAGCAGTACTTC.

CDR3 residues: CASSYYQGYEQYF. The DNA for the CDR3 is TGTGCCAGCAGCTACTATCAGGGCTACGAGCAGTACTTC. This chain connects TRBV11-2 to TRBJ2-5; perhaps TRBD1 as D (5 bases). The last part of the DNA fits TRBJ2-7 better; the J call may be wrong. The CDR3 extends over 13 amino acids. Germline CDR1 is SGHAT and CDR2 is FQNNGV.

The CDR3 region is CSVEKQGGTEAFF. DNA for the CDR3: TGCAGCGTTGAAAAACAGGGGGGCACTGAAGCTTTCTTT. The chain combines TRBV29-1 with TRBJ1-1; 8 bases match TRBD1. CDR1 is SQVTM, CDR2 ANQGSEA, per germline. V shed 2 bases, J shed 4 bases, and the junction held 3 bases outside the gene matches. CDR3 length: 13 amino acids.

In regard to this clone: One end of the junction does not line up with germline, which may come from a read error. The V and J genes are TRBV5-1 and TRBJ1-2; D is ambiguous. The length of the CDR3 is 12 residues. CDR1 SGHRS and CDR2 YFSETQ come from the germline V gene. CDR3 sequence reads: CASYTQNYGYTF. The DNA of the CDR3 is TGTGCCAGCTATACACAGAACTATGGCTACACCTTC.

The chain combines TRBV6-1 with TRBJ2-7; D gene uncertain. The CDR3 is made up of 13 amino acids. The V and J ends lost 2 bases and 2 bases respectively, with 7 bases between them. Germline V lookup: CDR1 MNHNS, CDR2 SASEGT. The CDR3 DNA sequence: TGTGCCAGCAGTGAATCGTTTACCTACGAGCAGTACTTC. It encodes CASSESFTYEQYF.

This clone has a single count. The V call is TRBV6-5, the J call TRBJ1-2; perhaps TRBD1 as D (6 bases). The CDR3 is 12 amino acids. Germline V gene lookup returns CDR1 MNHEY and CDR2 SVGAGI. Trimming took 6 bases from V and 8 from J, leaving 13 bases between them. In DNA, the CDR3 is TGTGCCAGCAGGAACAGGGTCTACGGCTACACCTTC. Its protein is CASRNRVYGYTF.

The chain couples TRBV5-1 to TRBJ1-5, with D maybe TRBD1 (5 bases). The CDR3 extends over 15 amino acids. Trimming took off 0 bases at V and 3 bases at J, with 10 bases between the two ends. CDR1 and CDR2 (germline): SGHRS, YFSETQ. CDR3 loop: CASSLGGGPNQPQHF. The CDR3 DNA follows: TGCGCCAGCAGCTTGGGGGGGGGTCCCAATCAGCCCCAGCATTTT.

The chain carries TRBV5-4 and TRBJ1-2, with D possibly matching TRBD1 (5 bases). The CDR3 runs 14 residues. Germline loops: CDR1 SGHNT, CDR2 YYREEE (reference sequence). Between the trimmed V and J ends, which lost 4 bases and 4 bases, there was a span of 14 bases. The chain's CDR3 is CASSPRDRSYGYTF. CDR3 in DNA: TGTGCCAGCAGCCCAAGAGACAGAAGCTATGGCTACACCTTC. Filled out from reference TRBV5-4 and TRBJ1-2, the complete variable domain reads ETGVTQSPTHLIKTRGQQVTLRCSSQSGHNTVSWYQQALGQGPQFIFQYYREEENGRGNFPPRFSGLQFPNYSSELNVNALELDDSALYLCASSPRDRSYGYTFGSGTRLTVV.

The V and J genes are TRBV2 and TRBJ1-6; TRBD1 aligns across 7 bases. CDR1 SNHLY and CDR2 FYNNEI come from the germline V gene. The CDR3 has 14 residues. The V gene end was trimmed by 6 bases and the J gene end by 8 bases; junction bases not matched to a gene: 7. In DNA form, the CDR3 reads TGTGCCAGCAGATACCAGGGGGTTCATTCACCCCTCCACTTT. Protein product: CASRYQGVHSPLHF.

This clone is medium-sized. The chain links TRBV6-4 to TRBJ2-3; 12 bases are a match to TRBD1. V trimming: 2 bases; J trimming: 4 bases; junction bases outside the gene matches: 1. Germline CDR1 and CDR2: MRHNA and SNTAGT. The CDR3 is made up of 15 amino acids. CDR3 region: CASSDGTGGADTQYF. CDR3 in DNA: TGTGCCAGCAGTGACGGGACAGGGGGCGCAGATACGCAGTATTTT.